The 30 T cell receptor beta chains listed next were all sequenced from one sample in a study of Graves' ophthalmopathy and Graves' hyperthyroidism (dated by TCRdb to 2017 to 2018). Sequencing instrument: Illumina HiSeq 2000. TCR beta CDR3 regions were amplified from RNA transcripts for repertoire sequencing. The first round of RT-PCR was done with HTBI primers and the Qiagen OneStep RT-PCR kit, and was followed by a second round of multiplex PCR, then size selection and purification. TCRdb took the public reads, trimmed them with fastp at Q25, ran MiXCR for clone calling and kept in-frame beta chains. Identical CDR3 protein sequences are pooled into one entry, listed with their most common genes and DNA. In this sample the table shows about 740,000 distinct CDR3 sequences, 40% of which occur a single time. 44% of the sample belongs to the ten largest clones. Sequencing was carried out using peripheral blood. These receptors were taken from an adult man with Graves' ophthalmopathy.

This chain uses TRBV29-1 with TRBJ2-7, with 7 bases aligning to TRBD1. Germline CDR1 and CDR2: SQVTM and ANQGSEA. This CDR3 has 13 amino acids. Trimming took 8 bases from V and 3 from J; bases not matched to a gene: 10. CDR3 region: CSSLTGFLYEQYF. In nucleotides, the CDR3 is TGCAGCTCACTGACAGGGTTCCTCTACGAGCAGTACTTC.

The CDR3 sequence is CASRRQGLAFF. Here the CDR3 DNA reads TGCGCCAGCAGGCGACAGGGCTTGGCTTTCTTT. This rearrangement joins TRBV10-2 to TRBJ1-1, with TRBD1 matching 7 bases. CDR3 length: 11 amino acids. The V segment lost 6 bases and the J segment 11 bases; nucleotides outside the gene matches: 6. The germline V gene has CDR1 WSHSY and CDR2 SAAADI.

The sample holds a few counts of this clonotype. The junction departs from the called germline gene at one end, perhaps through a read error. CDR3 residues: CASSLGGEQYEQYF. The DNA for the CDR3 is TGTGCCAGCAGCTTAGGAGGGGAGCAGTACGAGCAGTACTTC. The V call is TRBV5-1, the J call TRBJ2-7, with a weak D call TRBD2 (6 bases). Germline values: CDR1 SGHRS, CDR2 YFSETQ. The CDR3 is 14 amino acids.

This clonotype has at least ten counts. The rearrangement uses TRBV7-8 and TRBJ1-5, with D possibly being TRBD1 (5 bases). CDR3 length: 15 residues. Per the germline V gene, CDR1 is SGHVS and CDR2 is FQNEAQ. V was cut by 5 bases and J by 3 bases, with 14 bases left in between. The DNA of the CDR3 is TGTGCCAGCAGCCGAATCGACAGCGTCAATCAGCCCCAGCATTTT. This gives the protein CASSRIDSVNQPQHF.

This clonotype has just a few counts. J is TRBJ2-7 and V is TRBV9, with TRBD1 identical over 8 bases. This CDR3 has 16 residues. Trimming at V came to 4 bases and at J to 7 bases, leaving 16 bases not matched to a gene. From germline, CDR1 is SGDLS and CDR2 YYNGEE. The CDR3 is CASSPWTGNDLGEQYF. CDR3 in DNA: TGTGCCAGCAGCCCATGGACAGGGAACGACCTCGGAGAGCAGTACTTC.

This rearrangement joins TRBV7-2 to TRBJ2-5, with 9 bases lining up with TRBD1. Gene TRBJ2-1 matches the end of the DNA better, so the J call may be wrong. Germline CDR1 reads SGHTA; CDR2 reads FQGNSA. The CDR3 extends over 15 amino acids. CDR3 in DNA: TGTGCCAGCAGCCCCGGGCCGGGACAGGGACGCGAGCAGTTCTTC. This gives the protein CASSPGPGQGREQFF.

This clonotype was observed a few times. The chain combines TRBV7-9 with TRBJ1-1, with a weak D call TRBD1 (6 bases). The CDR3 runs to 13 residues. Trimming took off 2 bases at V and 10 bases at J, with 14 bases between the two ends. CDR1 SEHNR and CDR2 FQNEAQ come from the germline V gene (reference sequence). The CDR3 loop is CASSLQQGIRAFF. As DNA, the CDR3 is TGTGCCAGCAGCTTACAGCAGGGGATCAGAGCTTTCTTT.

This clonotype was picked up many times. The chain is built from TRBV7-9 and TRBJ2-5; D is undetermined. This CDR3 contains 18 residues. Trimming stripped 1 base from V and 1 base from J, with 19 bases between. Looked up from germline, CDR1 is SEHNR and CDR2 is FQNEAQ (reference sequence). DNA of the CDR3: TGTGCCAGCAGCTTAGGCCTGCGAGGTCGCGGCCGCCAAGAGACCCAGTACTTC. This encodes CASSLGLRGRGRQETQYF. Complete variable domain (other parts from reference TRBV7-9 and TRBJ2-5): DTGVSQNPRHKITKRGQNVTFRCDPISEHNRLYWYRQTLGQGPEFLTYFQNEAQLEKSRLLSDRFSAERPKGSFSTLEIQRTEQGDSAMYLCASSLGLRGRGRQETQYFGPGTRLLVL.

This clonotype was detected a few times. The V call is TRBV6-1, the J call TRBJ2-7; 8 nucleotides align to TRBD2. This CDR3 is built from 14 residues. Per the germline V gene, CDR1 is MNHNS and CDR2 is SASEGT. The J segment lost 6 bases and the V segment lost 6 bases, leaving 10 bases of the junction unmatched. This CDR3 is CASSRGGVSPEQYF. The CDR3 bases are TGTGCCAGCAGCCGGGGGGGCGTCAGTCCCGAGCAGTACTTC.

This clonotype turned up a few times. The chain recombines TRBV6-1 with TRBJ1-5, with a possible D match to TRBD1 (5 bases). This CDR3 is built from 15 residues. V lost 6 bases and J 4 bases, leaving 16 bases between the germline ends. CDR1 is MNHNS and CDR2 is SASEGT in the germline V gene. In nucleotides, the CDR3 is TGTGCCAGCAGGGTGGGGAGGGGAGGTAATCAGCCCCAGCATTTT. Protein: CASRVGRGGNQPQHF.

The V gene is TRBV19, the J gene TRBJ2-7; possible D gene TRBD2, 6 bases. Per the germline V gene, CDR1 is LNHDA and CDR2 is SQIVND (reference sequence). Trimming removed 4 bases from V and 3 bases from J, with 16 bases in between. The CDR3 contains 15 residues. In nucleotides, the CDR3 is TGTGCCAGTAGTAAGGGCGGGACTCCTTACTACGAGCAGTACTTC. Its translation is CASSKGGTPYYEQYF. Supplemented by reference TRBV19 and TRBJ2-7, the full variable domain reads DGGITQSPKYLFRKEGQNVTLSCEQNLNHDAMYWYRQDPGQGLRLIYYSQIVNDFQKGDIAEGYSVSREKKESFPLTVTSAQKNPTAFYLCASSKGGTPYYEQYFGPGTRLTVT.

CDR3 region: CASSLIAGAEETQYF. CDR3 in DNA: TGTGCCAGCAGCTTAATAGCCGGGGCAGAAGAGACCCAGTACTTC. The chain employs TRBV7-9 and TRBJ2-5, with D perhaps assigned TRBD1 or TRBD2 (5 bases each). Trimming took off 2 bases at V and 3 bases at J, with 13 bases between the two ends. The V gene's germline CDR1 is SEHNR and CDR2 FQNEAQ (reference sequence). The CDR3 sequence is 15 residues long. Variable domain in full (rest from reference TRBV7-9 and TRBJ2-5): DTGVSQNPRHKITKRGQNVTFRCDPISEHNRLYWYRQTLGQGPEFLTYFQNEAQLEKSRLLSDRFSAERPKGSFSTLEIQRTEQGDSAMYLCASSLIAGAEETQYFGPGTRLLVL.

This clonotype has ten or more counts. The rearrangement joins TRBV10-3 to TRBJ1-1, with D possibly TRBD1 on 5 matching bases. Trimming pared 8 bases from V and 6 bases from J, leaving 10 bases between. The CDR3 spans 11 residues. The germline gives CDR1 ENHRY, CDR2 SYGVKD. For the CDR3, the DNA is TGTGCCATCCCCCAGGGCGCTGAAGCTTTCTTT. Translation: CAIPQGAEAFF.

On this clonotype: Its ends do not fully match the called genes, so a read error is possible. V gene TRBV10-3 combines with J gene TRBJ2-7; no definite D call. Germline-derived CDR1 and CDR2 are ENHRY and SYGVKD. The CDR3 has 13 residues. The CDR3 nucleotides are TGTGCCAGCAGTGAAATATTAGATTTAGAGCAGTACTTC. Its translation is CASSEILDLEQYF.

This clonotype showed up just a few times. This CDR3 is CASSVTGAGEAFF. DNA of the CDR3: TGTGCCAGCAGCGTAACGGGGGCTGGTGAAGCTTTCTTT. The V and J genes are TRBV9 and TRBJ1-1; D possibly corresponds to TRBD1 (6 bases). The CDR3 is made up of 13 amino acids. Germline V CDR1 and CDR2: SGDLS, YYNGEE. Trimming shortened V by 1 base and J by 7 bases, and 11 bases separated the two germline ends.

J is TRBJ2-2 and V is TRBV7-9, with D tentatively TRBD2 (6 bases). Germline V lookup: CDR1 SEHNR, CDR2 FQNEAQ (reference sequence). This CDR3 spans 16 amino acids. V was clipped by 8 bases and J by 6 bases, with 22 bases between them. The CDR3, as DNA: TGTGCCAGCTCTGACTCAATGCCAGGAGGGGCCGGGGAGCTGTTTTTT. Protein: CASSDSMPGGAGELFF.

This chain uses TRBV7-9 with TRBJ1-5, with D possibly being TRBD1 (6 bases). The CDR3 extends over 14 amino acids. The V and J ends lost 1 base and 9 bases respectively, with 13 bases between them. Germline V lookup: CDR1 SEHNR, CDR2 FQNEAQ (reference sequence). The CDR3 reads CASSLEGGLGPQHF. The CDR3 DNA reads TGTGCCAGCAGCTTAGAAGGGGGGCTGGGGCCCCAGCATTTT. Variable domain in full (rest from reference TRBV7-9 and TRBJ1-5): DTGVSQNPRHKITKRGQNVTFRCDPISEHNRLYWYRQTLGQGPEFLTYFQNEAQLEKSRLLSDRFSAERPKGSFSTLEIQRTEQGDSAMYLCASSLEGGLGPQHFGDGTRLSIL.

This clonotype was detected ten times or more. This chain links TRBV29-1 with TRBJ2-5; unclear D gene. The CDR3 has 13 residues. Germline V lookup: CDR1 SQVTM, CDR2 ANQGSEA. V lost 5 bases to trimming and J lost 5 bases, with 15 bases between them. Here the CDR3 reads CSVRRAPRETQYF. The CDR3 DNA follows: TGCAGCGTTCGAAGGGCCCCTCGGGAGACCCAGTACTTC. The full variable domain, completed using reference TRBV29-1 and TRBJ2-5, is SAVISQKPSRDICQRGTSLTIQCQVDSQVTMMFWYRQQPGQSLTLIATANQGSEATYESGFVIDKFPISRPNLTFSTLTVSNMSPEDSSIYLCSVRRAPRETQYFGPGTRLLVL.

This rearrangement joins TRBV20-1 to TRBJ1-5, with D unclear. Germline assignment: CDR1 DFQATT and CDR2 SNEGSKA (reference sequence). Trimming took off 5 bases at V and 0 bases at J, with 8 bases between the two ends. The CDR3 totals 13 residues. CDR3 sequence: CSAARYSNQPQHF. The CDR3 DNA reads as TGCAGTGCTGCCCGTTATAGCAATCAGCCCCAGCATTTT.

As to this clonotype: This may be a read error: a much more frequent sequence differs by one nucleotide. The chain has TRBV2 and TRBJ1-4, with D unclear. The germline V gene encodes CDR1 SNHLY and CDR2 FYNNEI. Deletions cut 6 bases from V and 1 base from J, with 3 bases between. This CDR3 has 12 amino acids. DNA of the CDR3: TGTGCCAGCAGGGTAACTAATGAAAAACTGTTTTTT. This gives the protein CASRVTNEKLFF.

In its sample, this clonotype was seen a few times. The J gene is TRBJ2-7, the V gene TRBV20-1; D might be TRBD1 or TRBD2, each matching 5 bases. CDR3 length: 14 residues. Deletions cut 6 bases from V and 2 bases from J, with 17 bases between. CDR1 and CDR2 from the germline V gene are DFQATT and SNEGSKA (reference sequence). The CDR3 here is CSAVGRLGAYEQYF. The CDR3 bases are TGCAGTGCGGTAGGACGCTTGGGGGCCTACGAGCAGTACTTC.

This clonotype was recorded a few times. The chain recombines TRBV20-1 with TRBJ2-5; TRBD2 agrees at 10 bases. The J call may be incorrect, as the DNA end agrees better with TRBJ2-7. Germline CDR1 is DFQATT and CDR2 is SNEGSKA (reference sequence). CDR3 length: 15 amino acids. The DNA of the CDR3 is TGCAGTGCTAGTTTGGCTAGCGGGAGCTCCTACGAGCAGTACTTC. Translated: CSASLASGSSYEQYF.

The rearrangement uses TRBV25-1 and TRBJ2-3; D is unclear. The length of the CDR3 is 13 residues. The germline V gene encodes CDR1 MGHDK and CDR2 SYGVNS. The V gene lost 7 bases and the J gene lost 6 bases, with 14 bases spanning the gap. The CDR3 DNA sequence: TGTGCCAGCATGGGATTGGCGCCGGATACGCAGTATTTT. Translation gives CASMGLAPDTQYF.

V is TRBV7-9 and J is TRBJ1-1; no clear D. CDR3 length equals 12 residues. Per germline, CDR1 SEHNR and CDR2 FQNEAQ (reference sequence). Trimming cost V 5 bases and J 10 bases, with 14 bases left between them. The CDR3 spells CASSRAPSGAFF. The CDR3 region has the DNA TGTGCCAGCAGCCGGGCCCCCTCGGGAGCTTTCTTT. Looking up the rest from reference TRBV7-9 and TRBJ1-1 gives the full variable domain: DTGVSQNPRHKITKRGQNVTFRCDPISEHNRLYWYRQTLGQGPEFLTYFQNEAQLEKSRLLSDRFSAERPKGSFSTLEIQRTEQGDSAMYLCASSRAPSGAFFGQGTRLTVV.

The rearrangement joins TRBV20-1 to TRBJ2-2, with D possibly TRBD2 on 5 matching bases. There are 13 residues in the CDR3. CDR1 and CDR2 (germline): DFQATT, SNEGSKA (reference sequence). V was cut by 3 bases and J by 7 bases, with 12 bases left in between. CDR3 DNA sequence: TGCAGTGCTAGTGAGGGTCTCAACGGGGAGCTGTTTTTT. Translation: CSASEGLNGELFF.

This clonotype was picked up many times. This chain joins TRBV7-3 and TRBJ2-7; 8 bases line up with TRBD1. The germline V gene encodes CDR1 SGHTA and CDR2 FQGTGA. V lost 3 bases and J lost 5; bases outside the gene matches: 3. The CDR3 has 13 amino acids. CDR3 region: CASSLDRDDEQYF. DNA of the CDR3: TGTGCCAGCAGCTTGGACAGGGACGACGAGCAGTACTTC. Full variable domain (rest looked up from reference TRBV7-3 and TRBJ2-7): GAGVSQTPSNKVTEKGKYVELRCDPISGHTALYWYRQSLGQGPEFLIYFQGTGAADDSGLPNDRFFAVRPEGSVSTLKIQRTERGDSAVYLCASSLDRDDEQYFGPGTRLTVT.

This clonotype was found many times. The chain uses TRBV7-9 and TRBJ2-7; D is ambiguous. Germline CDR1 is SEHNR and CDR2 is FQNEAQ (reference sequence). The length of the CDR3 is 12 residues. The V gene lost 0 bases and the J gene lost 12 bases, with 12 bases spanning the gap. In DNA form, the CDR3 reads TGTGCCAGCAGCTTAGCGCCAGTTCATCGGTACTTC. The encoded protein is CASSLAPVHRYF.

Worth noting for this clonotype: This clone may be a read error of a much larger clone one base away. V gene TRBV29-1 combines with J gene TRBJ1-3; the match to TRBD1 covers 8 bases. CDR1 is SQVTM and CDR2 is ANQGSEA in the germline V gene. The CDR3 consists of 16 residues. For the CDR3, the DNA is TGCAGCGTGGACCCCCTCGGACAGGGCTCTGGAAACACCACATATTTT. This sequence encodes CSVDPLGQGSGNTTYF.

This chain uses TRBV18 with TRBJ2-7, with 8 bases fitting TRBD1. The V segment lost 0 bases and the J segment 4 bases; nucleotides outside the gene matches: 2. Germline CDR1 and CDR2: KGHSH and LQKENI. This CDR3 has 14 residues. The CDR3 loop is CASSPPGQVYEQYF. The CDR3 DNA sequence: TGTGCCAGCTCACCACCGGGACAGGTATACGAGCAGTACTTC.

The table lists this clonotype with many counts. The chain uses TRBV7-2 and TRBJ1-5, with unresolved D. V lost 1 base to trimming and J lost 3 bases, with 13 bases between them. The CDR3 totals 16 residues. Germline CDR1 is SGHTA and CDR2 is FQGNSA. This CDR3 is CASSLEPRRFNQPQHF. The CDR3 DNA reads TGTGCCAGCAGCTTAGAGCCTCGCCGATTCAATCAGCCCCAGCATTTT.